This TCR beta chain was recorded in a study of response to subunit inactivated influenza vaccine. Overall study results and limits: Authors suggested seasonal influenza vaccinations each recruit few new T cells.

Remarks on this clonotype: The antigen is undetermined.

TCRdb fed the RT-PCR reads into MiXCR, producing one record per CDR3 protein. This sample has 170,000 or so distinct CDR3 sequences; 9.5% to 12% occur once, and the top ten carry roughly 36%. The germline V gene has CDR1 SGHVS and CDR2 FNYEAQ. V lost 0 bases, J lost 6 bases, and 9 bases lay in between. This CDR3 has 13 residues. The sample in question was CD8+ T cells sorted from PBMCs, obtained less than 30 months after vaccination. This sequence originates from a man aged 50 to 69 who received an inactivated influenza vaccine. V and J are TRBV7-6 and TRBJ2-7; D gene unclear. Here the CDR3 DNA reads TGTGCCAGCAGCTTAGCGTCCGTATCCGAGCAGTACTTC. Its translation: CASSLASVSEQYF. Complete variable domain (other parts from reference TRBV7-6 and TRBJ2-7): GAGVSQSPRYKVTKRGQDVALRCDPISGHVSLYWYRQALGQGPEFLTYFNYEAQQDKSGLPNDRFSAERPEGSISTLTIQRTEQRDSAMYRCASSLASVSEQYFGPGTRLTVT.